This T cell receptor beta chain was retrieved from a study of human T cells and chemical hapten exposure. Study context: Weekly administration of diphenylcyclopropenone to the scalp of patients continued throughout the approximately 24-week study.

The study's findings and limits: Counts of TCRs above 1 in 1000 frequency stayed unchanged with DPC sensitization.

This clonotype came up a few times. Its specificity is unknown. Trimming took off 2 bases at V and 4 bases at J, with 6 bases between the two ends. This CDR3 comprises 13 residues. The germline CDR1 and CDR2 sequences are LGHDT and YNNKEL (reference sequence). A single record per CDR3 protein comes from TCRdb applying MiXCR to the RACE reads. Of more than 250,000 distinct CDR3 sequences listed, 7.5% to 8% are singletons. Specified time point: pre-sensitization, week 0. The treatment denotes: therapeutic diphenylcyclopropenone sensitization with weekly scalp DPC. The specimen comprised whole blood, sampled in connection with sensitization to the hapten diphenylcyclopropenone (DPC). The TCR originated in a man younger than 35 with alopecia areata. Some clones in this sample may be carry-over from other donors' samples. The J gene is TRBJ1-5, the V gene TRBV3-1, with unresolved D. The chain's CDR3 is CASSQTANQPQHF. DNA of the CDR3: TGTGCCAGCAGCCAAACGGCTAATCAGCCCCAGCATTTT. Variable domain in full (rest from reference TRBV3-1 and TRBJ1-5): DTAVSQTPKYLVTQMGNDKSIKCEQNLGHDTMYWYKQDSKKFLKIMFSYNNKELIINETVPNRFSPKSPDKAHLNLHINSLELGDSAVYFCASSQTANQPQHFGDGTRLSIL.